This T cell receptor (beta chain) was sequenced during a study of T-cell memory formation after mild COVID-19. Overall study results and limits: CD4+ contracting clones were found mainly in CM and EM, and CD8+ ones in EMRA.

The V and J ends lost 4 bases and 2 bases, in that order; junction bases with no gene match: 3. The CDR3 is 13 residues long. Per germline, CDR1 SGHRS and CDR2 YFSETQ. In TCRdb, the 5' RACE reads were re-called with MiXCR into one record per CDR3 protein. This table holds some 180,000 distinct CDR3 sequences, 10% to 15% found once. This clonotype was detected ten times or more. Its antigen is unknown. Sample: PBMCs or a T cell subset sorted from them (not recorded which). This receptor was identified in a man between 18 and 35 years old who had mild COVID-19 (a few samples of this study predate the infection). Cell type and time point are not known. This rearrangement joins TRBV5-1 to TRBJ2-7; the match to TRBD1 covers 7 bases. The CDR3 DNA sequence: TGCGCCAGCAGCCCTGACAGGGCCTACGAGCAGTACTTC. This gives the protein CASSPDRAYEQYF.